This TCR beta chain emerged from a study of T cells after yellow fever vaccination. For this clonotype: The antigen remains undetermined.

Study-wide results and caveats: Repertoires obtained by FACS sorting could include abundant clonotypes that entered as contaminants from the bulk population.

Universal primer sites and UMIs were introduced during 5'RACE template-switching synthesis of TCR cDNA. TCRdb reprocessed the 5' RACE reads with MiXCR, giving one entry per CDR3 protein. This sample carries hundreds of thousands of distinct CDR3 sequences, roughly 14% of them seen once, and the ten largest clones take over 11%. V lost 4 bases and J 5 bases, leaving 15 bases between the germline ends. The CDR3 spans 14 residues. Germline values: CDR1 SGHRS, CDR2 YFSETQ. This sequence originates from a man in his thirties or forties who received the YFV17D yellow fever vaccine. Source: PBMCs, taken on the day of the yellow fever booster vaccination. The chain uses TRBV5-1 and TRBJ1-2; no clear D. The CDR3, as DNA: TGCGCCAGCAGCATGGGCGGGAATGTTTATGGCTACACCTTC. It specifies CASSMGGNVYGYTF.